This T cell receptor (beta chain) emerged from a study of shared clonotypes between healthy human individuals. Study context: The donor group consisted of two women and three men, aged 18 to 49. The plates for each donor numbered three CD4 naive, three CD4 memory, two CD8 naive and one CD8 memory.

Sequencing used immunoSEQ multiplex PCR; TCRdb keeps in-frame clones, though not all of them. Among around 940,000 clones, 70% to 85% were seen once, and the ten largest hold approximately 1.5%. Material for sequencing was memory CD4+ T cells sorted from blood. Subset reported: CD45RA-negative fraction. This sequence originates from a man aged 18 to 35 in good health.

In nucleotides, the CDR3 is TGTGCCAGCAGGATAAGTAGCTCTGGAAACACCATATATTTT. Translated: CASRISSSGNTIYF. The chain combines TRBV7-9 with TRBJ1-3; the D is unclear. Germline V lookup: CDR1 SEHNR, CDR2 FQNEAQ (reference sequence). This CDR3 is built from 14 residues. Trimming cost V 6 bases and J 0 bases, with 9 bases left between them.